In its sample, the clone carrying this TCR beta chain was seen once. Its antigen is not known. Compared with germline, one end of the junction differs, possibly owing to a read error. This beta chain is off target for a library built for alpha chains, so its abundance means little. There are 13 residues in the CDR3. Germline V gene data show CDR1 as SGHVS and CDR2 as FNYEAQ. As for time point: sample taken at primary tumor resection. Extraction of whole RNA from tumor, nontumor lung or frozen PBMC preceded unsorted sequencing. This sample is drawn from a study of spatial heterogeneity in lung cancer. Study details: Matched bulk RNA-seq yielded a T cell module score, and TCR transcript counts in tumor regions correlated strongly with that score. Findings and limits, study-wide: In tumors, expanded intratumoral alpha and beta TCR counts tracked mutation counts.

A distinct unique molecular identifier was carried by each TCR cDNA molecule. Each CDR3 protein is one row after TCRdb ran MiXCR on the 5' RACE reads. The sample yields some 6,500 distinct CDR3 sequences, roughly 15% seen once. This TCR was recovered from a male donor with early-stage non-small cell lung cancer. This material consisted of lung tumor tissue, taken at surgery. The chain carries TRBV7-6 and TRBJ1-1; no firm D call. CDR3 DNA sequence: TGTGCCAGCAGTGCGGACCTGAACACTGAAGCTCTCTTT. Translated: CASSADLNTEALF.